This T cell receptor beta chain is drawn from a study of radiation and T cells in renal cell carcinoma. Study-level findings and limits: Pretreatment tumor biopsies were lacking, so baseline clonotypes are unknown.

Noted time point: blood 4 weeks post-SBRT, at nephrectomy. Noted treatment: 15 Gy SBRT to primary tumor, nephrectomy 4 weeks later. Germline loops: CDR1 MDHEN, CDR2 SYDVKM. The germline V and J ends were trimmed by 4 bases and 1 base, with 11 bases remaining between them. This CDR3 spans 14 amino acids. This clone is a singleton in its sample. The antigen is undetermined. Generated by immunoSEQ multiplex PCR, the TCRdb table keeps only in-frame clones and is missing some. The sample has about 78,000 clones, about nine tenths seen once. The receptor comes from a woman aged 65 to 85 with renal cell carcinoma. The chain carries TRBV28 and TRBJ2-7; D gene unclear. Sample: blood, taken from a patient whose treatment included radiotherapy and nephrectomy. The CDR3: CASSSDGRSYEQYF. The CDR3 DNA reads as TGTGCCAGCAGTTCCGACGGACGATCCTACGAGCAGTACTTC.